The present T cell receptor beta chain was sequenced within a study of CD8+ T cells in alopecia areata. Study information: In an open-label trial, patients got 5 to 10 mg tofacitinib twice daily. General study points: Although TCR sharing was seen in mice, sharing across patients was less clear, possibly for HLA-related reasons. Scalp clonality and expanded CD8+ clones among the top 100 fell significantly with tofacitinib.

Regarding this clone: No antigen is known for it.

The treatment: oral pan-JAK inhibitor, 5-10 mg twice daily. Peripheral blood and lesional scalp punch biopsies were taken from alopecia areata patients. This CDR3 contains 13 residues. V lost 7 bases, J lost 1 base, and 13 bases lay in between. Germline CDR1 and CDR2: SQVTM and ANQGSEA. The authors extracted RNA and reverse transcribed it into cDNA as the sequencing template. TCRdb's table, derived via immunoSEQ multiplex PCR, lists solely in-frame clones and lacks some. The table shows 200,000 to 250,000 clones, with roughly 64% occurring only once. This sequence was found in a human donor with alopecia areata. The chain is built from TRBV29-1 and TRBJ1-1, with D hard to call. Sequenced here: CD4+ T cells sorted from blood, sampled at week 4, from a patient treated with tofacitinib. CDR3 region: CSGRLRPNTEAFF. CDR3 nucleotides: TGCAGCGGACGCCTTAGGCCGAACACTGAAGCTTTCTTT.